This is a list of T cell receptor beta chains from one sample in a study of T cell responses to AZD1222 COVID-19 vaccine. Sequencing was performed with immunoSEQ multiplex PCR; in TCRdb, only in-frame clones are kept and a portion is missing. The data contain about 140,000 clones, around nine tenths of them singletons. Source: peripheral blood, taken 28 days after the second AZD1222 dose. These receptors originate from an adult who received the AZD1222 COVID-19 vaccine. Each CDR3 is given with its conserved first and last residue. D genes are given only for firm matches. Some rows mark clone size as missing; the rest say once, few, many or name a class of expanded clone.

j_call d_call v_call clone_size cdr3_aa cdr3_nt
TRBJ2-5 . TRBV6-5 . CASNVAPALETQYF TGTGCCAGCAATGTGGCGCCCGCTCTCGAGACCCAGTACTTC
TRBJ1-1 TRBD1 TRBV3-1/TRBV3-2 . CASSQWTGMNTEAFF TGTGCCAGCAGCCAGTGGACAGGAATGAACACTGAAGCTTTCTTT
TRBJ1-1 TRBD1 TRBV5-4 . CASSYRTGTNTEAFF TGTGCCAGCAGCTATAGGACAGGAACTAACACTGAAGCTTTCTTT
TRBJ2-7 TRBD2 TRBV28 . CASRLAGAYEQYF TGTGCCAGCCGATTAGCGGGAGCCTACGAGCAGTACTTC
TRBJ1-1 . TRBV10-3 . CAIQGVEGTEAFF TGTGCCATACAGGGAGTCGAAGGCACTGAAGCTTTCTTT
TRBJ1-4 TRBD1 TRBV3-1/TRBV3-2 . CASSQGQAGQAYEKLFF TGTGCCAGCAGCCAAGGGCAAGCGGGACAGGCCTATGAAAAACTGTTTTTT
TRBJ1-2 . TRBV28 . CASSPRTYYGYTF TGTGCCAGCAGTCCCCGGACATACTATGGCTACACCTTC
TRBJ1-5 . TRBV28 . CASSFVEGTNNQPQHF TGTGCCAGCAGTTTCGTGGAGGGGACAAACAATCAGCCCCAGCATTTT
TRBJ1-3 . TRBV5-1 . CASSANTASGNTIYF TGCGCCAGCAGCGCGAACACAGCTTCTGGAAACACCATATATTTT
TRBJ2-1 . TRBV11-2 . CASSLDLAYNEQFF TGTGCCAGCAGCTTAGATCTAGCCTACAATGAGCAGTTCTTC
TRBJ2-7 TRBD1 TRBV7-9 . CASSATTGAEQYF TGTGCCAGCAGCGCCACGACAGGGGCCGAGCAGTACTTC
TRBJ2-2 . TRBV6-6 . CASSYSILASTGELFF TGTGCCAGCAGTTACTCGATATTAGCGAGCACCGGGGAGCTGTTTTTT
TRBJ1-4 . TRBV28 . CATFDPTNEKLFF TGTGCCACCTTTGACCCAACTAATGAAAAACTGTTTTTT
TRBJ1-4 . TRBV25-1 . CASSEYGHNEKLFF TGTGCCAGCAGTGAATATGGGCATAATGAAAAACTGTTTTTT
TRBJ2-7 TRBD1 TRBV4-1 . CASSRGQGAQGEQYF TGCGCCAGCAGCCGGGGACAGGGGGCGCAAGGCGAGCAGTACTTC
TRBJ1-5 . TRBV2 . CASSNPGRNNQPQHF TGTGCCAGCAGTAATCCAGGACGGAACAATCAGCCCCAGCATTTT
TRBJ2-1 . TRBV28 . CASSSSPRSNEQFF TGTGCCAGCAGTTCTAGCCCAAGAAGCAATGAGCAGTTCTTC
TRBJ2-1 TRBD1 TRBV6-2/TRBV6-3 . CASSYSGQGLHEQFF TGTGCCAGCAGTTACTCGGGACAGGGTCTCCATGAGCAGTTCTTC
TRBJ1-1 TRBD1 TRBV29-1 . CSVGGQGNTEAFF TGCAGCGTTGGGGGACAGGGCAACACTGAAGCTTTCTTT
TRBJ2-7 TRBD2 TRBV6-5 . CASSPRTSGSEQYF TGTGCCAGCAGTCCCAGGACTAGCGGGAGCGAGCAGTACTTC
TRBJ2-5 . TRBV6-1 . CASSEYRIQETQYF TGTGCCAGCAGTGAGTACAGGATCCAAGAGACCCAGTACTTC
TRBJ1-2 . TRBV11-2 once CASSLDGVGYTF TGTGCCAGCAGCTTAGATGGGGTTGGCTACACCTTC
TRBJ2-2 TRBD1 TRBV7-9 . CASSLPGTANTGELFF TGTGCCAGCAGCTTACCCGGGACAGCGAACACCGGGGAGCTGTTTTTT
TRBJ1-6 . TRBV27 once CASSLSHATDYNSPLHF TGTGCCAGCAGTTTATCCCACGCGACAGACTATAATTCACCCCTCCACTTT
TRBJ2-2 TRBD2 TRBV4-1 . CASSQEMSGGNTGELFF TGCGCCAGCAGCCAAGAAATGAGCGGGGGGAACACCGGGGAGCTGTTTTTT
TRBJ2-7 . TRBV7-2 . CASSLWESVEQYF TGTGCCAGCAGCTTATGGGAGTCCGTCGAGCAGTACTTC
TRBJ1-1 . TRBV28 . CASSWLVTDTEAFF TGTGCCAGCAGTTGGTTAGTGACGGACACTGAAGCTTTCTTT
TRBJ1-5 . TRBV6-2/TRBV6-3 . CASSSRSEPQHF TGTGCCAGCAGTTCCCGCTCCGAACCCCAGCATTTT
TRBJ1-6 . TRBV19 . CASRGSGSPLHF TGTGCCAGTAGGGGAAGTGGATCACCCCTCCACTTT
TRBJ1-1 . TRBV6-2/TRBV6-3 few CASSYGGIEAFF TGTGCCAGCAGTTACGGGGGAATTGAAGCTTTCTTT
TRBJ2-7 . TRBV3-1/TRBV3-2 . CASSQGRSSYEQYF TGTGCCAGCAGCCAGGGGCGAAGCTCCTACGAGCAGTACTTC
TRBJ1-5 . TRBV18 . CASSPSSNQPQHF TGTGCCAGCTCACCATCGAGCAATCAGCCCCAGCATTTT
TRBJ1-1 TRBD1 TRBV5-6 . CASSSQGEAFF TGTGCCAGCAGCTCACAGGGGGAGGCTTTCTTT